Below, 32 T cell receptor beta chains from the same sample are listed, as sequenced in a study of low-dose radiotherapy and immunotherapy resistance in tumors. Alpha- and beta-chain coverage of first-strand cDNA came from TRAV- and TRBV-specific primers. For amplifying TCRs, the PCR ran for approximately 18 cycles with Phusion, which was used together with a constant-region primer and the adapter on the V primers. TCRdb redid the calling of the reads with MiXCR, one entry per CDR3 protein. The sample includes fewer than 110,000 distinct CDR3 sequences, more than 20% seen only once; the top ten take roughly 4.3%. Time point reported: after trial treatment. Treatment denoted: LDRT plus nivolumab, ipilimumab, low-dose cyclophosphamide and aspirin (RACIN trial). Sequencing was performed on PBMCs, taken after low-dose radiotherapy plus immunotherapy. These receptors came from a male donor with prostate cancer.

This clonotype was counted many times. The V gene is TRBV19, the J gene TRBJ2-5; the match to TRBD2 covers 7 bases. Per the germline V gene, CDR1 is LNHDA and CDR2 is SQIVND (reference sequence). The V segment lost 10 bases and the J segment 2 bases; nucleotides outside the gene matches: 16. CDR3 size: 16 residues. The CDR3, as DNA: TGTGCCACCGCCATACCCGGTCGGGGAGGGCAAGAGACCCAGTACTTC. Protein product: CATAIPGRGGQETQYF. Full variable domain (outside the CDR3, taken from reference TRBV19 and TRBJ2-5): DGGITQSPKYLFRKEGQNVTLSCEQNLNHDAMYWYRQDPGQGLRLIYYSQIVNDFQKGDIAEGYSVSREKKESFPLTVTSAQKNPTAFYLCATAIPGRGGQETQYFGPGTRLLVL.

This clonotype has at least ten counts. The V and J genes are TRBV5-4 and TRBJ1-2, with a weak D call TRBD1 (5 bases). V shed 1 base and J shed 4 bases, with 17 bases lying between them. In germline, CDR1 is SGHNT, CDR2 YYREEE (reference sequence). The CDR3 consists of 16 residues. In DNA form, the CDR3 reads TGTGCCAGCAGCTTGCCCCGGGGAGGGGACGTCTATGGCTACACCTTC. This translates into CASSLPRGGDVYGYTF.

This clonotype has a count of ten or more. This sequence joins TRBV30 and TRBJ1-4, with D tentatively TRBD1 (5 bases). V lost 1 base, J lost 7 bases, and 16 bases lay in between. The CDR3 is made up of 15 amino acids. The V gene's germline CDR1 is GTSNPN and CDR2 SVGIG (reference sequence). Here the CDR3 reads CAWSAGQGLGEKLFF. DNA of the CDR3: TGTGCCTGGAGTGCTGGTCAGGGCCTGGGTGAAAAACTGTTTTTT.

This clonotype was found many times. This rearrangement joins TRBV20-1 to TRBJ2-1; 14 nucleotides align to TRBD2. Per the germline V gene, CDR1 is DFQATT and CDR2 is SNEGSKA (reference sequence). Trimming took 2 bases from V and 5 from J; bases not matched to a gene: 14. The CDR3 extends over 19 amino acids. In DNA, the CDR3 is TGCAGTGCTAGATCGACACCGGGACTAGCGGGGGTGCGGGACAATGAGCAGTTCTTC. Translated, it gives CSARSTPGLAGVRDNEQFF.

This clonotype has at least ten counts. This sequence joins TRBV7-2 and TRBJ2-5, with no clear D. V was shortened by 1 base and J by 2 bases, with 11 bases between the two germline ends. The V gene's germline CDR1 is SGHTA and CDR2 FQGNSA. CDR3 size: 15 residues. The CDR3: CASSLDLVRQETQYF. Here the CDR3 DNA reads TGTGCCAGCAGCTTAGATCTAGTTCGACAAGAGACCCAGTACTTC.

This clonotype was seen many times. The chain recombines TRBV20-1 with TRBJ2-3, with 8 bases that match TRBD1. This CDR3 is 13 amino acids long. CDR1 and CDR2 (germline): DFQATT, SNEGSKA (reference sequence). V trimming: 5 bases; J trimming: 4 bases; junction bases outside the gene matches: 5. The CDR3 sequence is CSADGTGPDTQYF. The CDR3 DNA follows: TGCAGTGCTGACGGGACAGGACCAGATACGCAGTATTTT.

This clonotype has a count of ten or more. The CDR3: CASNPGTSGYNEQFF. The CDR3 DNA reads TGTGCCAGCAACCCCGGGACTAGCGGATACAATGAGCAGTTCTTC. The gene calls are TRBV2 and TRBJ2-1; TRBD2 matches 11 bases. With V trimmed by 7 bases and J by 4 bases, 6 bases remained unmatched. Germline CDR1 reads SNHLY; CDR2 reads FYNNEI. The CDR3 is 15 amino acids.

The V call is TRBV6-6, the J call TRBJ1-2; D unresolved. Germline V gene sequence: CDR1 MNHNY, CDR2 SVGAGI (reference sequence). V was trimmed by 0 bases and J by 2 bases, leaving 10 bases between them. The CDR3 has 15 residues. The chain's CDR3 is CASSYSDLSNYGYTF. The DNA of the CDR3 is TGTGCCAGCAGTTACTCCGACCTTTCGAACTATGGCTACACCTTC.

Remarks on this clonotype: It is likely a read error: a sequence one base away is far more abundant. The rearrangement joins TRBV6-5 to TRBJ2-7; D is undetermined. The V end was cut by 7 bases, the J end by 4 bases, with 11 bases between. The CDR3 totals 12 residues. CDR1 is MNHEY, CDR2 SVGAGI, per germline. The CDR3 sequence is CASKMSGYEQYF. CDR3 DNA sequence: TGTGCCAGCAAGATGTCAGGTTACGAGCAGTACTTC.

There are many counts of this clonotype. The rearrangement links TRBV12-3 or TRBV12-4 to TRBJ1-2; D possibly corresponds to TRBD1 (6 bases). V was pared by 2 bases and J by 6 bases, with 19 bases between. The CDR3 has 16 residues. The CDR3 protein is CASSLWVGGRKDGYTF. In DNA, the CDR3 is TGTGCCAGCAGTTTATGGGTCGGGGGGCGCAAAGATGGCTACACCTTC.

This clonotype came up many times. This chain uses TRBV12-3 or TRBV12-4 with TRBJ2-5; 9 nucleotides align to TRBD2. V dropped 3 bases and J dropped 4; count of bases not matched to a gene: 9. The CDR3 covers 16 residues. The CDR3 region is CASSLGTTSGLETQYF. The CDR3 DNA is TGTGCCAGCAGTTTGGGGACGACTAGCGGTTTAGAGACCCAGTACTTC.

The chain has TRBV7-3 and TRBJ2-3; no clear D gene. Trimming cost V 1 base and J 1 base, with 6 bases left between them. Germline V gene lookup returns CDR1 SGHTA and CDR2 FQGTGA. The CDR3 loop spans 14 amino acids. CDR3 in DNA: TGTGCCAGCAGCTTAAGGGCAGGCACAGATACGCAGTATTTT. Translating gives CASSLRAGTDTQYF.

The count of this clonotype is one. The rearrangement links TRBV2 to TRBJ1-1; no clear D gene. Trimming pared 7 bases from V and 7 bases from J, leaving 16 bases between. The CDR3 extends over 13 amino acids. CDR1 is SNHLY and CDR2 is FYNNEI in the germline V gene. The CDR3 DNA reads as TGTGCCAGCATCCAGAGAGAGACTCATGAAGCTTTCTTT. This translates into CASIQRETHEAFF.

This chain links TRBV6-2 or TRBV6-3 with TRBJ1-5; the match to TRBD1 covers 7 bases. CDR3 length: 14 residues. V lost 5 bases to trimming and J lost 6 bases; unmatched junction nucleotides: 7. Germline-derived CDR1 and CDR2 are MNHEY and SVGEGT. The CDR3 sequence is CASSGQAAGQPQHF. The CDR3 DNA reads TGTGCCAGCAGTGGACAGGCGGCAGGTCAGCCCCAGCATTTT.

The table lists this clonotype with many counts. This chain joins TRBV7-8 and TRBJ2-1, with 9 positions matching TRBD1. With V trimmed by 5 bases and J by 9 bases, 8 bases remained unmatched. Germline lookup yields CDR1 SGHVS and CDR2 FQNEAQ. This CDR3 comprises 14 residues. The CDR3 protein is CASSPGQGRGEQFF. In nucleotides, the CDR3 is TGTGCCAGCAGCCCAGGACAGGGGCGAGGTGAGCAGTTCTTC. Drawing the rest from reference TRBV7-8 and TRBJ2-1, the complete variable domain is GAGVSQSPRYKVAKRGQDVALRCDPISGHVSLFWYQQALGQGPEFLTYFQNEAQLDKSGLPSDRFFAERPEGSVSTLKIQRTQQEDSAVYLCASSPGQGRGEQFFGPGTRLTVL.

The chain joins TRBV6-2 or TRBV6-3 to TRBJ1-6, with D unclear. This CDR3 is built from 13 residues. Germline-derived CDR1 and CDR2 are MNHEY and SVGEGT. Trimming stripped 5 bases from V and 8 bases from J, with 10 bases between. In DNA, the CDR3 is TGTGCCAGCAGTGGATCCGGTGATTCACCCCTCCACTTT. Its protein is CASSGSGDSPLHF.

The V and J genes are TRBV11-2 and TRBJ2-7; 7 bases fit TRBD2. There are 14 residues in the CDR3. V trimming: 4 bases; J trimming: 6 bases; junction bases outside the gene matches: 9. The V gene's germline CDR1 is SGHAT and CDR2 FQNNGV. The CDR3 bases are TGTGCCAGCAGCTATTTGGGAGGGGAGGGCGAGCAGTACTTC. Its translation: CASSYLGGEGEQYF.

V gene TRBV3-1 combines with J gene TRBJ2-3, with D perhaps assigned TRBD1 or TRBD2 (5 bases each). This CDR3 spans 14 amino acids. Deletions cut 2 bases from V and 5 bases from J, with 11 bases between. Germline loops: CDR1 LGHDT, CDR2 YNNKEL (reference sequence). CDR3 DNA sequence: TGTGCCAGCAGCCAACGTGGGGACCGAGATACGCAGTATTTT. This encodes CASSQRGDRDTQYF.

This clonotype was found many times. This chain uses TRBV5-1 with TRBJ2-1; TRBD2 matches at 8 bases. The CDR3 sequence is 15 residues long. V was clipped by 0 bases and J by 10 bases; unmatched bases: 9. CDR1 SGHRS and CDR2 YFSETQ come from the germline V gene. As DNA, the CDR3 is TGCGCCAGCAGCTTGGCCGGTTATAGCGGGGAGGAGCAGTTCTTC. It yields the protein CASSLAGYSGEEQFF.

At least ten counts were recorded for this clonotype. The rearrangement links TRBV6-2 or TRBV6-3 to TRBJ2-7, with D unclear. The germline gives CDR1 MNHEY, CDR2 SVGEGT. V dropped 2 bases and J dropped 0 bases, with 8 bases sitting between them. This CDR3 is 14 amino acids long. CDR3 coding DNA: TGTGCCAGCAGTTACGTGAAAAGCTCCTACGAGCAGTACTTC. Its translation is CASSYVKSSYEQYF.

This clonotype appeared many times. The chain uses TRBV10-3 and TRBJ2-1, with no clear D. The V and J ends lost 9 bases and 0 bases respectively, with 6 bases between them. This CDR3 has 12 amino acids. The V gene's germline CDR1 is ENHRY and CDR2 SYGVKD. The CDR3: CAMSNSYNEQFF. The CDR3 nucleotides are TGTGCCATGTCGAACTCCTACAATGAGCAGTTCTTC.

A note on this clonotype: A far bigger clonotype differs at one base, so this is likely a read error. The rearrangement joins TRBV1 to TRBJ1-6; the table's TRBD1 call for D was not verified on the DNA. TRBV1 is flagged as a pseudogene. CDR3 length equals 18 residues. Written as DNA, the CDR3 is TGCGCCAGCAGCCAAGATGGAGAGGGACAGGCGCCTCGTTCACACCTCCACTTT. Its protein product is CASSQDGEGQAPRSHLHF.

As concerns this clonotype: One end of the junction varies from germline; a read error may be responsible. The V call is TRBV11-3, the J call TRBJ2-2, with 12 bases fitting TRBD2. Germline V gives CDR1 SGHNT, CDR2 YENEEA. The CDR3 contains 17 residues. CDR3 DNA: TGTGCCAGCAGCTTACCCCGGCTAGCGGGGGGGACCTGGGAGCCGTTTTTT. It translates to CASSLPRLAGGTWEPFF.

This clonotype was counted at least ten times. This chain's CDR3 is CASSSSGGTGNTIYF. The CDR3 region has the DNA TGTGCCAGCAGCTCGTCGGGGGGAACTGGAAACACCATATATTTT. The chain joins TRBV7-2 to TRBJ1-3; a possible D gene is TRBD1 (5 bases). The CDR3 covers 15 residues. In germline, CDR1 is SGHTA, CDR2 FQGNSA. The V gene lost 4 bases and the J gene lost 2 bases, with 12 bases spanning the gap.

Many counts were recorded for this clonotype. The chain uses TRBV29-1 and TRBJ1-5; D remains unclear. The CDR3 has 13 residues. Germline V gives CDR1 SQVTM, CDR2 ANQGSEA. Trimming left V 7 bases short and J 2 bases short, with 12 bases between. Here the CDR3 DNA reads TGCAGCGCCTCGGGAGGAGGCAATCAGCCCCAGCATTTT. It encodes CSASGGGNQPQHF.

The chain uses TRBV5-1 and TRBJ2-7; the D gene is possibly TRBD2 (6 bases). Trimming shortened V by 4 bases and J by 3 bases, and 11 bases separated the two germline ends. Germline CDR1 and CDR2: SGHRS and YFSETQ. The CDR3 sequence is 13 residues long. CDR3 loop: CASSLSEGYEQYF. The CDR3 DNA reads as TGCGCCAGCAGCCTGTCGGAGGGCTACGAGCAGTACTTC.

The chain combines TRBV3-1 with TRBJ2-1; 11 bases line up with TRBD2. CDR1 and CDR2 (germline): LGHDT, YNNKEL (reference sequence). Trimming cost V 6 bases and J 8 bases; bases outside gene matches: 15. The CDR3 runs to 17 residues. CDR3 sequence reads: CASREGGGLAEGHEQFF. The CDR3 DNA is TGTGCCAGCAGGGAAGGGGGGGGACTAGCGGAGGGGCATGAGCAGTTCTTC.

This clonotype was observed many times. V usage is TRBV4-1 and J usage is TRBJ2-5; D remains ambiguous. CDR1 is MGHRA and CDR2 is YSYEKL in the germline V gene. The CDR3 consists of 16 residues. Deletions cut 1 base from V and 1 base from J, with 13 bases between. The CDR3 loop reads CASSQVGKRSQETQYF. CDR3 bases: TGCGCCAGCAGCCAAGTCGGAAAAAGGAGCCAAGAGACCCAGTACTTC.

A note on this clonotype: Given a far larger clone just one base away, this is likely a sequencing read error. V usage is TRBV5-5 and J usage is TRBJ2-1; D uncertain. The germline gives CDR1 SGHKS, CDR2 YYEKEE (reference sequence). CDR3 length: 14 amino acids. Trimming removed 7 bases at V and 10 bases at J, with 21 bases between. The CDR3 region is CASSPMTPPYEQFF. The DNA for the CDR3 is TGTGCCAGCTCACCGATGACGCCACCCTACGAGCAGTTCTTC.

This chain links TRBV10-3 with TRBJ2-1, with TRBD1 as a possible D gene (7 bases). Germline V gives CDR1 ENHRY, CDR2 SYGVKD. With 0 bases removed from V and 6 bases from J, the gap between germline ends came to 15 bases. The CDR3 has 16 residues. The CDR3 DNA is TGTGCCATCAGTGAGTCGGTGAGACAGGGAGGCAATGAGCAGTTCTTC. It is translated as CAISESVRQGGNEQFF.

This clonotype was observed at least ten times. The V and J genes are TRBV21-1 and TRBJ1-1. TRBV21-1 is classified as a pseudogene. There are 17 residues in the CDR3. The CDR3 DNA reads TGTGCCATCAACTGCTCCGAGGGGGCAGGGCCCTGGGCTGAAGCTTTCTTT. It encodes CAINCSEGAGPWAEAFF.

This clonotype showed up just a few times. The chain employs TRBV7-2 and TRBJ2-2; 9 bases match TRBD1. Germline V gene lookup returns CDR1 SGHTA and CDR2 FQGNSA. Germline trimming cut 7 bases from V and 7 bases from J; bases unmatched to any gene: 22. The CDR3 has 19 amino acids. The CDR3 coding sequence is TGTGCCAGCACCCCGTGGCCGGGACAGGGCGCTTTCAAGGGCGGGGAGCTGTTTTTT. It encodes CASTPWPGQGAFKGGELFF.